Following are 31 T cell receptor beta chains from one sample sequenced in a study of long-term antiretroviral therapy in people with HIV (dated by TCRdb to the early 2020s). The immunoSEQ hsTCRB v3.0 assay was used at survey level resolution to sequence the TRB variable region. Drawn from immuneACCESS, this table holds only the in-frame rearrangements with V and J called that TCRdb kept. Clones are partly lost; checked studies trace under half to an unresolved V gene and leave the rest unexplained. In all, the sample holds tens of thousands of clones, and less than 80% of those were seen once. More than 9% of the sample goes to the ten largest clones. This specimen consisted of unsorted PBMCs, obtained 4.1 years after starting antiretroviral therapy. The receptors were gathered from a woman aged 35 to 49 with HIV.

The chain uses TRBV7-2 and TRBJ1-2, with 7 positions matching TRBD1. This CDR3 comprises 15 residues. Germline CDR1 SGHTA, CDR2 FQGNSA. V shed 1 base and J 4 bases; nucleotides not matched to a gene: 6. The CDR3 loop reads CASSLGQGVSYGYTF. The CDR3 bases are TGTGCCAGCAGCTTAGGCCAGGGGGTTTCCTATGGCTACACCTTC.

V and J are TRBV25-1 and TRBJ1-1; D may be TRBD1 (6 bases). Germline values: CDR1 MGHDK, CDR2 SYGVNS. The CDR3 covers 14 residues. V was pared by 4 bases and J by 2 bases, with 11 bases between. The CDR3 DNA is TGTGCCAGCAGTGGGACAGTTGGTAACACTGAAGCTTTCTTT. This gives the protein CASSGTVGNTEAFF.

The genes are TRBV2 and TRBJ1-5; no firm D call. Trimming stripped 2 bases from V and 0 bases from J, with 8 bases between. The germline CDR1 and CDR2 sequences are SNHLY and FYNNEI. The CDR3 runs 15 residues. The CDR3, as DNA: TGTGCCAGCAGTGAATATACTTTTAGCAATCAGCCCCAGCATTTT. Protein sequence: CASSEYTFSNQPQHF.

This chain joins TRBV6-1 and TRBJ2-3; 12 bases map to TRBD2. The CDR3 totals 16 residues. With V trimmed by 4 bases and J by 2 bases, 4 bases remained unmatched. CDR1 MNHNS and CDR2 SASEGT come from the germline V gene. The DNA of the CDR3 is TGTGCCAGCAGTGGCGGACTAGCGGGGTACACAGATACGCAGTATTTT. Its translation: CASSGGLAGYTDTQYF.

The V gene is TRBV4-1, the J gene TRBJ1-6; TRBD1 matches at 7 bases. Germline V gene lookup returns CDR1 MGHRA and CDR2 YSYEKL. Germline trimming cut 5 bases from V and 7 bases from J; bases unmatched to any gene: 5. The CDR3 runs to 14 residues. CDR3 region: CASSSGQENSPLHF. DNA for the CDR3: TGCGCCAGCAGCTCCGGACAGGAGAATTCACCCCTCCACTTT.

The gene calls are TRBV11-1 and TRBJ1-1; D gene uncertain. Germline lookup yields CDR1 SGHAT and CDR2 FQDESV (reference sequence). CDR3 length: 15 amino acids. The ends were cut back, 2 bases at V and 5 bases at J, with 15 bases in the middle. The CDR3 region is CASSLQRATGTEAFF. The DNA of the CDR3 is TGTGCCAGCAGCTTACAGCGGGCGACTGGGACTGAAGCTTTCTTT.

V is TRBV11-2 and J is TRBJ1-3; 7 bases are a match to TRBD1. This CDR3 is built from 15 residues. Germline-derived CDR1 and CDR2 are SGHAT and FQNNGV. J gave up 0 bases and V 5 bases, and 4 bases lay outside the gene matches. In DNA, the CDR3 is TGTGCCAGCAGCCGAGGGGGCAACTCTGGAAACACCATATATTTT. Its translation: CASSRGGNSGNTIYF.

V is TRBV18 and J is TRBJ1-1; D unclear. CDR1 is KGHSH, CDR2 LQKENI, per germline. With 1 base removed from V and 3 bases from J, the gap between germline ends came to 6 bases. The CDR3 runs 13 residues. This chain's CDR3 is CASSPLRDTEAFF. The DNA of the CDR3 is TGTGCCAGCTCACCACTCAGAGACACTGAAGCTTTCTTT.

This clone was observed a handful of times. CDR3 sequence reads: CASSIQAVGQETQYF. Written as DNA, the CDR3 is TGTGCCAGTAGTATCCAGGCGGTAGGCCAAGAGACCCAGTACTTC. This rearrangement joins TRBV19 to TRBJ2-5; D is ambiguous. V was trimmed by 3 bases and J by 1 base, leaving 12 bases between them. CDR1 LNHDA and CDR2 SQIVND come from the germline V gene (reference sequence). The CDR3 is 15 amino acids.

The chain combines TRBV18 with TRBJ2-7, with D perhaps TRBD1 (6 bases). V was pared by 0 bases and J by 7 bases, with 13 bases between. The CDR3 extends over 14 amino acids. CDR1 KGHSH and CDR2 LQKENI come from the germline V gene. The CDR3 protein is CASSPPDSLREQYF. The CDR3 DNA reads TGTGCCAGCTCACCACCGGACAGCTTGAGAGAGCAGTACTTC.

The gene calls are TRBV7-2 and TRBJ2-1; no clear D. Germline V gives CDR1 SGHTA, CDR2 FQGNSA. V lost 1 base, J lost 0 bases, and 7 bases lay in between. The CDR3 spans 15 residues. CDR3: CASSLDWSSYNEQFF. The CDR3, as DNA: TGTGCCAGCAGCTTAGATTGGAGCTCCTACAATGAGCAGTTCTTC. The entire variable domain, with the rest obtained from reference TRBV7-2 and TRBJ2-1, is as follows: GAGVSQSPSNKVTEKGKDVELRCDPISGHTALYWYRQSLGQGLEFLIYFQGNSAPDKSGLPSDRFSAERTGGSVSTLTIQRTQQEDSAVYLCASSLDWSSYNEQFFGPGTRLTVL.

This clone was picked up a small number of times. The J gene is TRBJ2-2, the V gene TRBV11-2, with TRBD2 as a possible D gene (6 bases). The CDR3 runs to 16 residues. Between the trimmed V and J ends, which lost 3 bases and 4 bases, there was a span of 15 bases. Germline V gives CDR1 SGHAT, CDR2 FQNNGV. The CDR3 protein is CASSFLELAGTGELFF. CDR3 DNA: TGTGCCAGCAGCTTCTTGGAACTAGCTGGCACCGGGGAGCTGTTTTTT.

V gene TRBV6-5 combines with J gene TRBJ1-2; 8 bases fit TRBD1. V lost 6 bases, J lost 3 bases, and 3 bases stayed unmatched. There are 13 residues in the CDR3. Germline CDR1 is MNHEY and CDR2 is SVGAGI. The CDR3 nucleotides are TGTGCCAGCAGCCTACAGGGGGACTATGGCTACACCTTC. This gives the protein CASSLQGDYGYTF.

The rearrangement uses TRBV5-4 and TRBJ2-7; D not certain. There are 13 residues in the CDR3. The germline V and J ends were trimmed by 9 bases and 2 bases, with 15 bases remaining between them. The germline V gene has CDR1 SGHNT and CDR2 YYREEE (reference sequence). CDR3 sequence: CATSAGPTYEQYF. CDR3 DNA: TGTGCCACCTCGGCAGGCCCAACCTACGAGCAGTACTTC. The full variable domain, with the rest looked up from reference TRBV5-4 and TRBJ2-7, is ETGVTQSPTHLIKTRGQQVTLRCSSQSGHNTVSWYQQALGQGPQFIFQYYREEENGRGNFPPRFSGLQFPNYSSELNVNALELDDSALYLCATSAGPTYEQYFGPGTRLTVT.

The chain joins TRBV5-1 to TRBJ1-4; 8 positions agree with TRBD1. V shed 1 base, J shed 5 bases, and the junction held 1 base outside the gene matches. This CDR3 is built from 14 residues. The germline CDR1 and CDR2 sequences are SGHRS and YFSETQ. CDR3 DNA sequence: TGCGCCAGCAGCTTGCACAGGGGGAATGAAAAACTGTTTTTT. Protein: CASSLHRGNEKLFF.

This chain links TRBV6-1 with TRBJ2-4; tentative D call: TRBD1 (5 bases). Germline V CDR1 and CDR2: MNHNS, SASEGT. With 2 bases removed from V and 7 bases from J, the gap between germline ends came to 9 bases. There are 13 residues in the CDR3. The CDR3 loop reads CASSEWQGNIQYF. For the CDR3, the DNA is TGTGCCAGCAGTGAATGGCAGGGTAACATTCAGTACTTC.

The rearrangement joins TRBV11-3 to TRBJ1-4, with D unresolved. This CDR3 comprises 14 residues. Trimming took off 8 bases at V and 1 base at J, with 11 bases between the two ends. Germline lookup yields CDR1 SGHNT and CDR2 YENEEA. The CDR3 is CASGPTGTNEKLFF. The CDR3 region has the DNA TGTGCCAGCGGACCGACGGGAACTAATGAAAAACTGTTTTTT.

The chain couples TRBV29-1 to TRBJ2-7; a possible D gene is TRBD1 (7 bases). Germline CDR1 SQVTM, CDR2 ANQGSEA. The CDR3 extends over 14 amino acids. Trimming cost V 6 bases and J 2 bases, with 17 bases left between them. CDR3 bases: TGCAGCGTCTTAGGCGGGACAGTGACCTACGAGCAGTACTTC. This gives the protein CSVLGGTVTYEQYF.

This clone was found once. The genes are TRBV2 and TRBJ1-2; 9 bases are a match to TRBD1. J gave up 4 bases and V 6 bases, and 6 bases lay outside the gene matches. Looked up from germline, CDR1 is SNHLY and CDR2 is FYNNEI. The CDR3 is 14 residues long. The CDR3 sequence: CASRGTGTLYGYTF. CDR3 in DNA: TGTGCCAGCAGGGGGACAGGGACTCTCTATGGCTACACCTTC.

The chain recombines TRBV5-5 with TRBJ2-7, with D perhaps being TRBD1 or TRBD2 (5 bases each). Germline CDR1 SGHKS, CDR2 YYEKEE (reference sequence). This CDR3 is 15 amino acids long. Trimming stripped 6 bases from V and 6 bases from J, with 22 bases between. The CDR3 sequence is CASTWGSRWVGEQYF. The CDR3 DNA follows: TGTGCCAGCACCTGGGGGTCTAGGTGGGTAGGCGAGCAGTACTTC. The full variable domain, with the rest looked up from reference TRBV5-5 and TRBJ2-7, is DAGVTQSPTHLIKTRGQQVTLRCSPISGHKSVSWYQQVLGQGPQFIFQYYEKEERGRGNFPDRFSARQFPNYSSELNVNALLLGDSALYLCASTWGSRWVGEQYFGPGTRLTVT.

This chain connects TRBV11-2 to TRBJ2-7; perhaps TRBD1 as D (6 bases). V lost 4 bases and J 3 bases, leaving 13 bases between the germline ends. The germline CDR1 and CDR2 sequences are SGHAT and FQNNGV. The CDR3 spans 14 residues. The CDR3 DNA reads TGTGCCAGCAGCTCAGTACAACAGGGCTACGAGCAGTACTTC. It codes for CASSSVQQGYEQYF.

The genes are TRBV25-1 and TRBJ2-2; 8 nucleotides agree with TRBD2. V dropped 6 bases and J dropped 6; count of bases not matched to a gene: 15. The CDR3 extends over 17 amino acids. Germline lookup yields CDR1 MGHDK and CDR2 SYGVNS. Here the CDR3 reads CASSPPTSGLFPGELFF. Written as DNA, the CDR3 is TGTGCCAGCAGCCCCCCTACTAGCGGATTATTCCCCGGGGAGCTGTTTTTT.

This chain connects TRBV5-1 to TRBJ2-5; 7 positions agree with TRBD1. This CDR3 region has 16 residues. After removal of 0 bases from V and 5 bases from J, the junction contained 10 bases not matched to a gene. CDR1 SGHRS and CDR2 YFSETQ come from the germline V gene. CDR3 DNA: TGCGCCAGCAGCTTGGAGGCAGGGGGTTTGTCGGAGACCCAGTACTTC. Translated, it gives CASSLEAGGLSETQYF.

The CDR3 DNA follows: TGTGCCAGCAGCTGGGACCCGGCAACTGAAGCTTTCTTT. Its translation: CASSWDPATEAFF. The chain uses TRBV7-6 and TRBJ1-1; maybe TRBD1 (5 bases). Germline values: CDR1 SGHVS, CDR2 FNYEAQ. CDR3 size: 13 residues. V lost 4 bases and J 5 bases, leaving 11 bases between the germline ends.

The rearrangement uses TRBV25-1 and TRBJ1-2, with TRBD1 matching over 11 bases. CDR3 length: 14 amino acids. V dropped 8 bases and J dropped 3; count of bases not matched to a gene: 5. Germline CDR1 and CDR2: MGHDK and SYGVNS. The DNA of the CDR3 is TGTGCCAGCGGAGGACAGGGGGCGTACTATGGCTACACCTTC. Translating it yields CASGGQGAYYGYTF.

The CDR3 DNA sequence: TGTGCCAGCAGTTACTATGGCGGGGGTTATAATTCACCCCTCCACTTT. It is translated as CASSYYGGGYNSPLHF. The rearrangement joins TRBV6-5 to TRBJ1-6; TRBD1 is a possible D gene (5 bases). Germline V gene lookup returns CDR1 MNHEY and CDR2 SVGAGI. Trimming removed 1 base at V and 4 bases at J, with 11 bases between. This CDR3 is 16 amino acids long.

The chain couples TRBV4-1 to TRBJ2-7, with 7 bases lining up with TRBD2. The CDR3 sequence is 17 residues long. V lost 0 bases and J lost 3; bases outside the gene matches: 11. Germline V CDR1 and CDR2: MGHRA, YSYEKL. This CDR3 is CASSQDRGTAGVYEQYF. The CDR3, as DNA: TGCGCCAGCAGCCAAGATAGAGGGACGGCGGGGGTCTACGAGCAGTACTTC.

The gene calls are TRBV30 and TRBJ1-1; D remains ambiguous. CDR1 GTSNPN and CDR2 SVGIG come from the germline V gene (reference sequence). V lost 1 base and J lost 4, with 10 bases in between. The CDR3 is made up of 13 amino acids. The CDR3 here is CAWSAWLGTEAFF. The DNA for the CDR3 is TGTGCCTGGAGTGCCTGGTTAGGCACTGAAGCTTTCTTT. The full variable domain, completed using reference TRBV30 and TRBJ1-1, is SQTIHQWPATLVQPVGSPLSLECTVEGTSNPNLYWYRQAAGRGLQLLFYSVGIGQISSEVPQNLSASRPQDRQFILSSKKLLLSDSGFYLCAWSAWLGTEAFFGQGTRLTVV.

The genes are TRBV9 and TRBJ2-3; 11 nucleotides agree with TRBD2. The trim removed 4 bases at V and 2 bases at J, leaving 9 bases unmatched. Germline CDR1 reads SGDLS; CDR2 reads YYNGEE. This CDR3 contains 17 residues. CDR3 sequence (DNA): TGTGCCAGCAGCCTCCTAGCGGGGGGACCTTACACAGATACGCAGTATTTT. Protein: CASSLLAGGPYTDTQYF.

This clone was found a few times. The chain combines TRBV30 with TRBJ2-7; no firm D call. Germline V gene sequence: CDR1 GTSNPN, CDR2 SVGIG (reference sequence). The CDR3 is 11 amino acids. The V end was cut by 1 base, the J end by 3 bases, with 4 bases between. CDR3 nucleotide sequence: TGTGCCTGGAGTGGGGTCTACGAGCAGTACTTC. Amino acid sequence: CAWSGVYEQYF.

The chain is built from TRBV25-1 and TRBJ2-7; TRBD1 is a possible D gene (5 bases). Germline V gene lookup returns CDR1 MGHDK and CDR2 SYGVNS. The CDR3 sequence is 13 residues long. Trimming cost V 2 bases and J 6 bases, with 11 bases left between them. CDR3 coding DNA: TGTGCCAGCAGTGAAAGGATAGGGGTCGAGCAGTACTTC. Its translation is CASSERIGVEQYF.